This T cell receptor beta chain was identified during a study of T cells in Graves' hyperthyroidism and ophthalmopathy. V was clipped by 5 bases and J by 4 bases, with 14 bases between them. The CDR3 extends over 14 amino acids. This clonotype was found a few times. Researchers took RNA transcripts and amplified the TCR beta CDR3 regions from them. First-round RT-PCR of the TCR CDR3 relied on the HTBI primer set. TCRdb called the multiplex PCR reads again in MiXCR, with one record for every CDR3 protein. The sample has fewer than 650,000 distinct CDR3 sequences, 14% seen once; the top ten hold approximately 15%.

Sequencing was done on a sample of blood. The rearrangement links TRBV12-3 or TRBV12-4 to TRBJ2-5; tentatively, D is TRBD2 (5 bases). The clonotype originates from a woman in her thirties or forties with Graves' hyperthyroidism. DNA for the CDR3: TGTGCCAGCAGTCCTACGCCCAGCGGAGAGACCCAGTACTTC. Translated, it gives CASSPTPSGETQYF.